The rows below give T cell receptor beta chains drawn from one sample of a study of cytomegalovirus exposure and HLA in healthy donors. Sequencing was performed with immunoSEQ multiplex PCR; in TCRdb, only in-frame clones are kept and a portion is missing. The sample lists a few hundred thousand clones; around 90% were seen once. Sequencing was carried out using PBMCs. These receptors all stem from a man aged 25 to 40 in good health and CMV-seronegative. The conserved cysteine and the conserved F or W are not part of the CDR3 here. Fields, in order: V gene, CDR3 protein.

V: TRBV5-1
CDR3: ASSLAVDTGELF

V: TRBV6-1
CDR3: ASMDFNEQF

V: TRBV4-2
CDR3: ASSQDLRGGTGELF

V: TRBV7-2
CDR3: ASSPHPSGTGGYEQY

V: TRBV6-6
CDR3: ASSYRGMETQY

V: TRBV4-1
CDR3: ASSQFTGSQPQH

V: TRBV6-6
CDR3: ASSYSKRGAYEQY

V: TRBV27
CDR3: ASSLTTGGFGYT

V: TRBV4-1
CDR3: ASSLQTGALSYEQY

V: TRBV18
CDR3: ASSHKQGLGNQPQH

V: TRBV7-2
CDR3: AGSQRLASGGQTYEQY

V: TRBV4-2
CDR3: ASSQEAGPLDEQF

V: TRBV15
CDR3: ATSLEQGRGRETQY

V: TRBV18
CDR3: ASSPGTGFQPQH

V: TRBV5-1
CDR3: ASSPGQDGYGYT

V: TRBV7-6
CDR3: ASSSGNTGELF

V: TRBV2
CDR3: ANKQGAGYNEQF

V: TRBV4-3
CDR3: ASSHGGSTYEQY

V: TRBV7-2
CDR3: ASSDDRAAYNEQF

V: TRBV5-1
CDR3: ASRGNGRLITDEQF

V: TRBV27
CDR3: ASSLAGNEQY

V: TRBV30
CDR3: AWGGRGTQPQH

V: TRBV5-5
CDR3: ASSLGLPNTDTQY

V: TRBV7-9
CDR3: ASSTTTGEYEQY

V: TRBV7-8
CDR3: ASSSGWGETQY

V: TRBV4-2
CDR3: ASSPREGWETQY

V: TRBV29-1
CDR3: SERTGNYGYT

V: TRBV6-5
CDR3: ASRDRIYEQY

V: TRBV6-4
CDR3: ASSPGQGGFYGYT

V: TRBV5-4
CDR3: ASSSGLAGNEQF

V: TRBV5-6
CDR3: ASSLLGEGSPLH

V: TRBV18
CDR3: ASSAWDTTDTQY

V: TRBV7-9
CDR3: ASTLPGHSNSPLH

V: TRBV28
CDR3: AGSRDLNYGYT

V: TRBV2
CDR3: ASSFDRGGNQPQH

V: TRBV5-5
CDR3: ASTVPSYEQY

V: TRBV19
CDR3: ASRDRGPYEQY

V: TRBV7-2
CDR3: ASSSGQVGSYEQY

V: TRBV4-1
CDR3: ASRPSLQGADGGYT

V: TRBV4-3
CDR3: ASSQDRGAGRYEQY

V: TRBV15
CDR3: ATREGQDTEAF

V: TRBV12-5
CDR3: ASGLPAPSASTDTQY

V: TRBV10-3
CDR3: AISDEHGESYGYT

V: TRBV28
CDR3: ASSPRTPPYEQY

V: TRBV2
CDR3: ASSVSGFSTDTQY

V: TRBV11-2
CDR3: ASSLDPTGGNGYT

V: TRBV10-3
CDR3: AISDLQGANTIY

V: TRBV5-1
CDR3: ASTDIAGGLLYEQY

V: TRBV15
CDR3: ATSSKTVRLTDTQY

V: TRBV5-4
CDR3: ASSLQGVGSFTEAF

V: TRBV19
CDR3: ASSPGLLQETQY

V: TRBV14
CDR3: ASSPGQAPGTQY

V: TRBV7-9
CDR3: ASSPAPRYGYT

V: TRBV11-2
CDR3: ASSLAGQYNSPLH

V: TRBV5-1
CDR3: ASSLGGGNTNYGYT

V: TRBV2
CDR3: ASSVGTARTNQPQH

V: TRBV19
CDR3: ASSIRDLKGKLF

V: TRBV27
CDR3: ASSFSRVGEKLF

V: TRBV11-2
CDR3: ASSSQTGPPYEQY

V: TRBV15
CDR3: ATSRDSRTGMTEAF